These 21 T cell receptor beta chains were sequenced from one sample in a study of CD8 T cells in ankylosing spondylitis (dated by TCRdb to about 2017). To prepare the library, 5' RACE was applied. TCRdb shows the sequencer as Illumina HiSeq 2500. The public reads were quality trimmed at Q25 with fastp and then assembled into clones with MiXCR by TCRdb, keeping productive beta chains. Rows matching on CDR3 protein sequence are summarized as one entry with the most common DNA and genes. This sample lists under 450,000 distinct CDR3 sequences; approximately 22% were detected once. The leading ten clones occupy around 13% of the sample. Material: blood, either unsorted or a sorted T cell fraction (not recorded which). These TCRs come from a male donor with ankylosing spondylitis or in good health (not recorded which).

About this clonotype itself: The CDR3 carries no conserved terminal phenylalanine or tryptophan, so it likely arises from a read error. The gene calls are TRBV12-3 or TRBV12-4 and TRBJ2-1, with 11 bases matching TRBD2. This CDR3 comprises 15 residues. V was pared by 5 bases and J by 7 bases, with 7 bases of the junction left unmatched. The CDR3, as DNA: TGTGCCAGCAGTCTTAGCGGGGGGGCCCGGAATGAGCAGTTCTCC. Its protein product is CASSLSGGARNEQFS.

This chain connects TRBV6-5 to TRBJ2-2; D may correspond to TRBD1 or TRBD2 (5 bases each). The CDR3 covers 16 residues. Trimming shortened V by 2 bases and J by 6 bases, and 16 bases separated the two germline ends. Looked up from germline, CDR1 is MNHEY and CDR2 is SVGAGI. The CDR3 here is CASSYGASLAAGELFF. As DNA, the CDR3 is TGTGCCAGCAGTTACGGGGCTAGCTTAGCCGCCGGGGAGCTGTTTTTT.

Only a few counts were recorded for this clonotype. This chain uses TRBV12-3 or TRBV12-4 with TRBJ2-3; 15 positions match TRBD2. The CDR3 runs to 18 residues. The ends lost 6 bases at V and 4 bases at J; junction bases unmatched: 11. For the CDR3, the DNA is TGTGCCAGCAGCCATCGGACTAGCGGGGGGGCCTTCCCAGATACGCAGTATTTT. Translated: CASSHRTSGGAFPDTQYF.

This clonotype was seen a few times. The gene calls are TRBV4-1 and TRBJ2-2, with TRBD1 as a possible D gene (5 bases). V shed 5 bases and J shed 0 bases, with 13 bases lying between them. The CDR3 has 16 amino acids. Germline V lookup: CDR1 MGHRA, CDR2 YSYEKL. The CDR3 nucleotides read TGCGCCAGCAGCTCATCGGCAGGGCCGAACACCGGGGAGCTGTTTTTT. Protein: CASSSSAGPNTGELFF.

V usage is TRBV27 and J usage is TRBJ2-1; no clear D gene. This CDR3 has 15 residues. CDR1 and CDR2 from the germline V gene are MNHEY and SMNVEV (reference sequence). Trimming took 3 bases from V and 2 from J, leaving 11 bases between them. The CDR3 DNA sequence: TGTGCCAGCAGTTTCGACGGAACACCCTACAATGAGCAGTTCTTC. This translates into CASSFDGTPYNEQFF.

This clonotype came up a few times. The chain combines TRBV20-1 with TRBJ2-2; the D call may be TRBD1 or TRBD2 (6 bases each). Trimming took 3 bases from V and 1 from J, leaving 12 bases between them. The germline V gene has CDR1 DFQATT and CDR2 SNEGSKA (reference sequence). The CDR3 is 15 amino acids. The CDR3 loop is CSARLGGLNTGELFF. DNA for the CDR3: TGCAGTGCTAGGTTGGGGGGCCTGAACACCGGGGAGCTGTTTTTT.

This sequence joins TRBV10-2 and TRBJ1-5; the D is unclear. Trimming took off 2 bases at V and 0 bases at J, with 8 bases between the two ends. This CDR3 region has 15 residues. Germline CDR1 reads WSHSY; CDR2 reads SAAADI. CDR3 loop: CASSEPFPSNQPQHF. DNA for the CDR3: TGCGCCAGCAGTGAGCCGTTTCCTAGCAATCAGCCCCAGCATTTT.

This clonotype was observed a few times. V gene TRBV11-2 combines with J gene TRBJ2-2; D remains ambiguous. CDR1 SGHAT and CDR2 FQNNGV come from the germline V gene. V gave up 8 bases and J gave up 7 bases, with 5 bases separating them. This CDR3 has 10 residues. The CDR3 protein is CASARGELFF. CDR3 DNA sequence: TGTGCCAGCGCCCGCGGGGAGCTGTTTTTT.

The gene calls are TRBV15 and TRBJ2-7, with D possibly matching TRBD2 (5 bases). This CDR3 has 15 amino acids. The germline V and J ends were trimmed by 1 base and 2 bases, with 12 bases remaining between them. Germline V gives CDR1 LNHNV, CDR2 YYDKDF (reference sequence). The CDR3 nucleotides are TGTGCCACCAGCAGAGTACCGGAGGTAACCTACGAGCAGTACTTC. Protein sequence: CATSRVPEVTYEQYF.

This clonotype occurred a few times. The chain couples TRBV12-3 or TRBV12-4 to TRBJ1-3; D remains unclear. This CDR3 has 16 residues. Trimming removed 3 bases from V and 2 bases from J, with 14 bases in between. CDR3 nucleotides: TGTGCCAGCAGTTTCGGTTTGCTCTTGGCTGGAAACACCATATATTTT. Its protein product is CASSFGLLLAGNTIYF.

The CDR3 spells CASSSRDTYEQYF. The CDR3 bases are TGTGCCAGCAGCAGCCGGGACACCTACGAGCAGTACTTC. The rearrangement links TRBV7-9 to TRBJ2-7; weak D call: TRBD1 (6 bases). The ends were cut back, 5 bases at V and 2 bases at J, with 10 bases in the middle. The CDR3 is made up of 13 amino acids. The germline gives CDR1 SEHNR, CDR2 FQNEAQ (reference sequence).

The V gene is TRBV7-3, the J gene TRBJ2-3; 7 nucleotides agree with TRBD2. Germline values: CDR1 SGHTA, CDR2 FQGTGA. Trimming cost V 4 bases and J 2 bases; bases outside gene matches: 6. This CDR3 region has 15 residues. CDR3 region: CASSSSGEPTDTQYF. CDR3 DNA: TGTGCCAGCAGCTCAAGCGGGGAGCCCACAGATACGCAGTATTTT.

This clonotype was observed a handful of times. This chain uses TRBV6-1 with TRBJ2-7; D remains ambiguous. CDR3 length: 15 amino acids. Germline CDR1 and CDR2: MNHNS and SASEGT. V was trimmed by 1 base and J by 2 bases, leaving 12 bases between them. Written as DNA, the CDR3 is TGTGCCAGCAGTGAAGGAGACTCCTCTCCCTACGAGCAGTACTTC. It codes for CASSEGDSSPYEQYF.

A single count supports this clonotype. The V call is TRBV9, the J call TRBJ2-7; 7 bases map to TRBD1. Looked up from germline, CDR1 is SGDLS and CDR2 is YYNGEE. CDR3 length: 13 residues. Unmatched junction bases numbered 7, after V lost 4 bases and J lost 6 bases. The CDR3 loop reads CASSSGTDLEQYF. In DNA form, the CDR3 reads TGTGCCAGCAGCTCCGGGACAGACCTCGAGCAGTACTTC.

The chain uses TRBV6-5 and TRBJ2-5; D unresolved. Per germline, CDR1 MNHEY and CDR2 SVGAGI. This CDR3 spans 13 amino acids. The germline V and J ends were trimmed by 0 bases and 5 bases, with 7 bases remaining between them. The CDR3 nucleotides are TGTGCCAGCAGTTACTCGATCTCGGAGACCCAGTACTTC. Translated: CASSYSISETQYF.

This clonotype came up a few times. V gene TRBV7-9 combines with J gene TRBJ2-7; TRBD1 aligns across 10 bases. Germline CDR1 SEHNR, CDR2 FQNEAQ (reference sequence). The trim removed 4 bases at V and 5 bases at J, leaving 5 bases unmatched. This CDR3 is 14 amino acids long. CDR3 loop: CASSSVGQGNEQYF. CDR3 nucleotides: TGTGCCAGCAGCTCAGTGGGACAGGGGAACGAGCAGTACTTC.

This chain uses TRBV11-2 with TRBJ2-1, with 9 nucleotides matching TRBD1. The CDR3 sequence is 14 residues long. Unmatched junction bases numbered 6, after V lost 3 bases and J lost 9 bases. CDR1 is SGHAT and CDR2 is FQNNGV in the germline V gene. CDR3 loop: CASSLGGQGGEQFF. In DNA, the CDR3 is TGTGCCAGCAGCTTGGGGGGACAGGGTGGTGAGCAGTTCTTC.

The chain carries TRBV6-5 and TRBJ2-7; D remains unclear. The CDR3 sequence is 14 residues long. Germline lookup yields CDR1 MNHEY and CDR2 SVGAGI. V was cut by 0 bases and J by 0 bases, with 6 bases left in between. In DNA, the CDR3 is TGTGCCAGCAGTTACTCGACCCCCTCCTACGAGCAGTACTTC. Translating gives CASSYSTPSYEQYF.

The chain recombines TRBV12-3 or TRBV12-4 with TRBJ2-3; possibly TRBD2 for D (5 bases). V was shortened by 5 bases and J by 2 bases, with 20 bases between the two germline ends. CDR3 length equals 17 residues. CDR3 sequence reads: CASSATMEVLLTDTQYF. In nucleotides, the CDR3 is TGTGCCAGCAGTGCCACCATGGAGGTCCTACTCACAGATACGCAGTATTTT.

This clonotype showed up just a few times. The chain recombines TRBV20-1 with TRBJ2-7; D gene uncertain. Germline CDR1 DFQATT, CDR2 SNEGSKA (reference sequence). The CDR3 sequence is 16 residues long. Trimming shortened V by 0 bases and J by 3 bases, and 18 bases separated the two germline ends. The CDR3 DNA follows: TGCAGTGCTAGAGATTCAGAGGCAGATAAGATCTACGAGCAGTACTTC. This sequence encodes CSARDSEADKIYEQYF.

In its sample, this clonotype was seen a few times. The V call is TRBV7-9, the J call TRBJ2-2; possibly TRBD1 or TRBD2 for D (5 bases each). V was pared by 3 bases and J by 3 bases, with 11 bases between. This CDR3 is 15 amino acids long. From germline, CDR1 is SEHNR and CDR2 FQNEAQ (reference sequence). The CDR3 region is CASSFQGPHTGELFF. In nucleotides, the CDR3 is TGTGCCAGCAGCTTTCAGGGACCACACACCGGGGAGCTGTTTTTT.